This T cell receptor (beta chain) was retrieved from a study of control samples from healthy donors and cancer patients. TCRdb's copy holds only in-frame clones and misses some; the assay was immunoSEQ multiplex PCR. Here the sample spans roughly 120,000 clones, 85% to 90% being singletons. The CDR3 is 15 residues long. CDR1 and CDR2 from the germline V gene are SGHTA and FQGTGA. The V gene lost 5 bases and the J gene lost 0 bases, with 12 bases spanning the gap. Input material: PBMCs. The J gene is TRBJ2-3, the V gene TRBV7-3, with D uncertain. This clonotype was sampled from a woman aged 45-65 years with colorectal cancer. The CDR3 loop reads CASSALGHSTDTQYF. The CDR3 bases are TGTGCCAGCAGCGCCTTAGGGCATAGCACAGATACGCAGTATTTT. The complete variable domain, with remaining parts taken from reference TRBV7-3 and TRBJ2-3, reads GAGVSQTPSNKVTEKGKYVELRCDPISGHTALYWYRQSLGQGPEFLIYFQGTGAADDSGLPNDRFFAVRPEGSVSTLKIQRTERGDSAVYLCASSALGHSTDTQYFGPGTRLTVL.